Here is one T cell receptor (beta chain) with its context. Its cognate antigen has yet to be identified. Base qualities are not recorded, but no much larger clone differs from it by a single base. The CDR3, from cysteine to phenylalanine, totals 13 residues. The sequence is cut down to CDR3 DNA, 39 bases in frame from base 1. CDR1 and CDR2, per the germline V gene (reference sequence), are LNHDA and SQIVND. V loses 2 bases, J loses 6 bases, and the germline ends lie 8 bases apart. Using the deep immunoSEQ assay, TCR CDR3 regions were amplified from genomic DNA by multiplex PCR. Extracted genomic DNA from each cell subset was distributed evenly across all wells of several immunoSEQ 96-well plates, and each plate was treated as a replicate. For sorted subsets, about 210 ng of genomic DNA, equivalent to some 30,000 T cell genomes, went into each replicate PCR. Purified libraries were quantified with a Qubit 3.0 fluorometer, sized on a Bioanalyzer 2100, and re-quantified with the KAPA Library Quantification kit. A separate single-read 150-cycle Illumina NextSeq 550 flow cell was used to sequence each immunoSEQ 96-well plate. As for the original processing: Because the immunoSEQ output included only junctional sequences and no quality scores, the filtering could not be the same as the filtering used for full-length reads. Sequences were annotated with PyIR, a Python wrapper for IgBLAST v1.9, using IMGT germline references to assign V/J genes and CDR3. Reads were filtered out if the reads had weak V/J assignments (E-value above 1e-6), no CDR3, stop codons, out-of-frame junctions, or ambiguous translated residues. A V3J clonotype was defined by an identical inferred V gene, J gene, and CDR3 amino acid sequence. Percentage overlap between repertoires was calculated by dividing the number of shared unique clonotypes by the size of the smaller repertoire. Three approaches were used to assess repertoire richness: RTK rarefaction, the Chao1 estimator, and Recon v2.1 estimates of unobserved clonotypes. For all TCRbeta clonotypes obtained by the gDNA method from several donors, generation probabilities were computed with OLGA. Not all clones reach the TCRdb copy of this immuneACCESS table, which keeps in-frame sequences only. Checked studies attribute under half of the gap to unresolved V genes and leave the rest unexplained. That table is the source of V, J and clone size, and D and trimming were worked out from the DNA. The sample data list about 1.5 million clones, and roughly 98% of these were observed just once. About 0.45% of the sample is held by the ten biggest clonotypes.

This specimen comes from a study of shared clonotypes between healthy human individuals (dated by TCRdb to 2018 to 2021). Regarding the study in general: Two women and a few men aged 18 to 49 years were included in the cohort. For each donor, three plates each were used for CD4 naive and CD4 memory, two plates were used for CD8 naive, and one plate was used for CD8 memory. Blood TCR repertoires of four to six healthy adults were deeply sequenced to estimate repertoire size and the extent of clonotype sharing between individuals. To increase sequencing depth and limit assay-specific biases, different laboratories used diverse techniques to prepare libraries and sequence TCR repertoires. Each donor's leukapheresis produced roughly between roughly 0.85 and 9 billion PBMCs. What the research found in general, with its limitations: The genetic and exposure-history diversity represented was limited by the small number of donors. Incomplete sequencing was indicated by rarefaction of sorted-subset datasets, despite the large sequencing depth. About 4.5% of naive CD4, 3% to 3.5% of naive CD8, approximately 2.2% of memory CD4, and 0.35% to 0.4% of memory CD8 clonotypes were shared across several donors. Pairwise subsampling indicated that sequencing depth was expected to affect the degree of clonotype sharing among donors. Sampling was limited to blood, and TCR repertoires in tissue likely differ from TCR repertoires in blood. Larger estimated clonotype richness was generally found for naive subsets than for memory subsets. Higher generation probabilities were observed for clonotypes shared by all four sorted-subset donors than for non-shared clonotypes.

The donors were healthy, HIV-negative adults with no recently reported acute infections or vaccinations. Only Caucasian adults living in Nashville, Tennessee, USA were represented among the donors. CD4+ T cells were enriched through magnetic negative selection, after which naive cells were positively selected on CD45RA and the remaining negative fraction served as the memory subset. After blood collection by leukapheresis, PBMCs were isolated using Ficoll-Histopaque density gradient centrifugation and then cryopreserved in the vapor phase of liquid nitrogen. Purity and quantity of every magnetically sorted T cell population were checked by analytical flow cytometry. From each sorted fraction, genomic DNA was isolated and quantified by UV absorbance on a Nanodrop 2000c.

The rearranged segments are TRBV19 and TRBJ2-1; the D call is tentative, TRBD1 or TRBD2, as each matches 5 bases. The sequence derives from a man between 25 and 39 years old in good health. Sequencing was done on a sample of naive CD4+ T cells sorted from blood. What the cell subset or site label conveys for this sample: CD45RA+ positively selected. The CDR3 here reads CASSITGTNEQFF. In nucleotide form, the sequence is TGTGCCAGTAGTATAACGGGGACCAATGAGCAGTTCTTC.